A single sample is the source of the 9 T cell receptor beta chains below, sequenced in a study of blood T cell repertoires in COVID-19. Sequencing used immunoSEQ multiplex PCR; TCRdb keeps in-frame clones, though not all of them. The table lists about 150,000 clones, around 88% of them singletons, with 5% in the top ten. Input material: peripheral blood. These receptors originate from a human donor in a cohort sampled during active COVID-19.

The CDR3: CASSQDAGALTDTQYF. CDR3 DNA sequence: TGTGCCAGCAGCCAAGATGCAGGGGCACTAACAGATACGCAGTATTTT. The V and J genes are TRBV3-1 (or the pseudogene TRBV3-2) and TRBJ2-3, with D perhaps TRBD1 (6 bases). CDR1 is LGHDT, CDR2 YNNKEL, per germline (reference sequence). The V end was cut by 0 bases, the J end by 3 bases, with 13 bases between. The CDR3 extends over 16 amino acids.

The chain joins TRBV5-4 to TRBJ2-5; 9 nucleotides match TRBD2. The CDR3 is 18 residues long. V was pared by 2 bases and J by 0 bases, with 11 bases of the junction left unmatched. The germline CDR1 and CDR2 sequences are SGHNT and YYREEE (reference sequence). The CDR3 sequence is CASSFRLAGPEYQETQYF. CDR3 DNA: TGTGCCAGCAGCTTCCGGCTAGCGGGACCCGAGTACCAAGAGACCCAGTACTTC. The full variable domain, with the rest looked up from reference TRBV5-4 and TRBJ2-5, is ETGVTQSPTHLIKTRGQQVTLRCSSQSGHNTVSWYQQALGQGPQFIFQYYREEENGRGNFPPRFSGLQFPNYSSELNVNALELDDSALYLCASSFRLAGPEYQETQYFGPGTRLLVL.

The V gene is TRBV5-5, the J gene TRBJ2-7; D may be TRBD1 (5 bases). The V and J ends lost 4 bases and 4 bases respectively, with 9 bases between them. The germline V gene encodes CDR1 SGHKS and CDR2 YYEKEE (reference sequence). This CDR3 comprises 12 residues. Here the CDR3 DNA reads TGTGCCAGCAGCGCGGACATATACGAGCAGTACTTC. Translating gives CASSADIYEQYF.

J is TRBJ1-6 and V is TRBV9; 8 bases match TRBD1. V gave up 4 bases and J gave up 9 bases; unmatched junction bases: 9. From germline, CDR1 is SGDLS and CDR2 YYNGEE. The CDR3 runs 15 residues. CDR3 residues: CASSPRQGYGSPLHF. The CDR3 DNA follows: TGTGCCAGCAGCCCAAGACAGGGGTACGGTTCACCCCTCCACTTT. The complete variable domain, with remaining parts taken from reference TRBV9 and TRBJ1-6, reads DSGVTQTPKHLITATGQRVTLRCSPRSGDLSVYWYQQSLDQGLQFLIQYYNGEERAKGNILERFSAQQFPDLHSELNLSSLELGDSALYFCASSPRQGYGSPLHFGNGTRLTVT.

This sequence joins TRBV2 and TRBJ1-3; D ambiguous. The CDR3 is 13 residues long. Per germline, CDR1 SNHLY and CDR2 FYNNEI. V lost 10 bases and J lost 0, with 10 bases in between. The CDR3 sequence: CAIPLSSGNTIYF. DNA for the CDR3: TGTGCCATCCCACTTAGCTCTGGAAACACCATATATTTT.

V gene TRBV28 combines with J gene TRBJ1-4, with 7 positions matching TRBD1. Germline lookup yields CDR1 MDHEN and CDR2 SYDVKM. V shed 8 bases and J 3 bases; nucleotides not matched to a gene: 3. This CDR3 is 13 amino acids long. CDR3 bases: TGTGCCAGCCTAGACAGGGCTAATGAAAAACTGTTTTTT. Its protein product is CASLDRANEKLFF.

This clone was seen many times. The J gene is TRBJ2-1, the V gene TRBV9; 8 bases match TRBD2. After removal of 3 bases from V and 0 bases from J, the junction contained 17 bases not matched to a gene. The germline V gene has CDR1 SGDLS and CDR2 YYNGEE. The CDR3 length is 20 residues. In nucleotides, the CDR3 is TGTGCCAGCAGCGAGACCCGTAATCCGGGGGCGGGAGGCTCCTACAATGAGCAGTTCTTC. Its translation is CASSETRNPGAGGSYNEQFF.

The rearrangement joins TRBV5-1 to TRBJ1-1; TRBD1 matches at 7 bases. In germline, CDR1 is SGHRS, CDR2 YFSETQ. The CDR3 totals 14 residues. Trimming took 5 bases from V and 3 from J; bases not matched to a gene: 7. CDR3 sequence reads: CASRGGGEYTEAFF. The CDR3 DNA reads TGCGCCAGCAGAGGAGGGGGCGAATACACTGAAGCTTTCTTT.

This chain joins TRBV5-4 and TRBJ1-2; 7 bases agree with TRBD1. Germline values: CDR1 SGHNT, CDR2 YYREEE (reference sequence). With 4 bases clipped from V and 0 bases from J, the junction kept 3 bases outside the gene matches. The CDR3 has 14 residues. CDR3 region: CASSQGQTNYGYTF. In DNA form, the CDR3 reads TGTGCCAGCAGCCAGGGACAGACTAACTATGGCTACACCTTC.